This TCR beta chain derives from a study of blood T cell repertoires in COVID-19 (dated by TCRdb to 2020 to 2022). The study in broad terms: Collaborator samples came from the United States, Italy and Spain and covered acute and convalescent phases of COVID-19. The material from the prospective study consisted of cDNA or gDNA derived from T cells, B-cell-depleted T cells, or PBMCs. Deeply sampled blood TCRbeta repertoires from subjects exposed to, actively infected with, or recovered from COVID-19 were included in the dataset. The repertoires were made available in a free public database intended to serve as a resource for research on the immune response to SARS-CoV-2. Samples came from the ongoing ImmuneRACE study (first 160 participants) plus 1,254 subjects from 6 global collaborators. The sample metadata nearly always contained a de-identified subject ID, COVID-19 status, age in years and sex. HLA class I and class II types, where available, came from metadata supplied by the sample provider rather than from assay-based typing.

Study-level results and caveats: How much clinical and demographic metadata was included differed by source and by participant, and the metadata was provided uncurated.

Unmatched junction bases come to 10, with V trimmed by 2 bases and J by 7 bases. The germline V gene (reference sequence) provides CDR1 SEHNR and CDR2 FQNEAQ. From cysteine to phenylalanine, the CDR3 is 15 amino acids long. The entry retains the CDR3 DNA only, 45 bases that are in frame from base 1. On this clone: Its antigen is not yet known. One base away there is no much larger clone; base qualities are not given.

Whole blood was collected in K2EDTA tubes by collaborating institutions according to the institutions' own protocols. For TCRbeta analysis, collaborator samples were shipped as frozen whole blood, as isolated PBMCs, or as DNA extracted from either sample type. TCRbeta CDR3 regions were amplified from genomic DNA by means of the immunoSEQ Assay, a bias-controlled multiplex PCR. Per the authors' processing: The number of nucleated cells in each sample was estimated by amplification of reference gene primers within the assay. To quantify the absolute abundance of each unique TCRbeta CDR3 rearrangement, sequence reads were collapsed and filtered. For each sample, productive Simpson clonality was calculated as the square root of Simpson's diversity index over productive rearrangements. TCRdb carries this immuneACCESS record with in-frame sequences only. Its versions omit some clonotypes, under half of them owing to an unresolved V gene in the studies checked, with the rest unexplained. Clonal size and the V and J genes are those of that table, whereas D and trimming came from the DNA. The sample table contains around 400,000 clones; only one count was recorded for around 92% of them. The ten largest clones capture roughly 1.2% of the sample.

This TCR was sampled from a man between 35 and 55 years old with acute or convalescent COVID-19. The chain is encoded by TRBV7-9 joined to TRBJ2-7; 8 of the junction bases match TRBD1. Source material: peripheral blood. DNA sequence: TGTGCCAGCAGCTTATCCGGGACAGGAATCGAGGAGCAGTACTTC. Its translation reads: CASSLSGTGIEEQYF.